This TCR beta chain originates from a study of CD8+ T cells in alopecia areata. Treatment specified: oral pan-JAK inhibitor, 5-10 mg twice daily. Overall study findings and caveats: A great number of expanded lesional clones endured in scalp and blood during tofacitinib.

Details on this clone: Antigen specificity is unknown.

cDNA prepared by RNA extraction and subsequent reverse transcription served as the template for sequencing. Assay: immunoSEQ multiplex PCR; the TCRdb copy retains only in-frame clones and omits some. The table includes roughly 250,000 clones, 45% to 70% detected once. The input for sequencing was CD4+ T cells sorted from blood, taken at roughly week 52, from a patient treated with tofacitinib. This sequence originates from a human donor with alopecia areata.

The CDR3 sequence is CAWSLQGNYGYTF. As DNA, the CDR3 is TGTGCCTGGAGTCTACAGGGAAACTATGGCTACACCTTC. This chain uses TRBV30 with TRBJ1-2, with D possibly being TRBD1 (6 bases). The CDR3 is 13 residues long. V was shortened by 2 bases and J by 2 bases, with 9 bases between the two germline ends. Germline values: CDR1 GTSNPN, CDR2 SVGIG (reference sequence).